This TCR beta chain was found in a study of identical twins. Germline V gives CDR1 SGHTA, CDR2 FQGNSA. The CDR3 runs to 15 residues. The V end was cut by 6 bases, the J end by 2 bases, with 11 bases between. Unique molecular identifiers were present on cDNA, and template switching added a universal primer site. TCRdb redid the calling of the 5' RACE reads with MiXCR, one entry per CDR3 protein. The repertoire holds approximately 220,000 distinct CDR3 sequences, with about 7.5% as singletons. This clonotype was seen a few times. Its matching antigen is unknown. General study findings and limits: Insertions ran lower in abundant cord blood beta clonotypes, though not in memory repertoires. Findings came from cross-sectional statistics, without long-term follow-up of donors.

In addition, the sample was reused for a study of yellow fever vaccine responses in identical twins.

This sequence was found in a young woman in good health. The chain has TRBV7-2 and TRBJ2-6; TRBD1 might be the D (6 bases). The sequenced sample was memory (CD45RO+) T cells sorted from blood. The CDR3 region has the DNA TGTGCCAGCAGGGAACAGGGAGCTGGGGCCAACGTCCTGACTTTC. Translation gives CASREQGAGANVLTF.